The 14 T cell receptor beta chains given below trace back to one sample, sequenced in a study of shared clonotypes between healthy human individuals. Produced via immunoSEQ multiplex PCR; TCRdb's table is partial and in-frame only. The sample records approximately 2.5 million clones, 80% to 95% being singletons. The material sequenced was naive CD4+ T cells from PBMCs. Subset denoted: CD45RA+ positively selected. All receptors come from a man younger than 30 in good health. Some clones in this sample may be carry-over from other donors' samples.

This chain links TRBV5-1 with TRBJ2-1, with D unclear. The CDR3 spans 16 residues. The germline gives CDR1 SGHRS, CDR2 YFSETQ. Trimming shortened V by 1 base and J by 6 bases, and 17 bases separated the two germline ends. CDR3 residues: CASSLPGQAVGNEQFF. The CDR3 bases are TGCGCCAGCAGCTTGCCCGGGCAGGCCGTCGGCAATGAGCAGTTCTTC.

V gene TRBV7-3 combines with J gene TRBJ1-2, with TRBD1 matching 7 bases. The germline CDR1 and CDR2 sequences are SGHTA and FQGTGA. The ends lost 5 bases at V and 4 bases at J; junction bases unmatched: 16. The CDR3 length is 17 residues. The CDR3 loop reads CASSPRDSSFGFYGYTF. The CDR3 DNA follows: TGTGCCAGCAGCCCGCGGGACAGCTCCTTCGGATTCTATGGCTACACCTTC.

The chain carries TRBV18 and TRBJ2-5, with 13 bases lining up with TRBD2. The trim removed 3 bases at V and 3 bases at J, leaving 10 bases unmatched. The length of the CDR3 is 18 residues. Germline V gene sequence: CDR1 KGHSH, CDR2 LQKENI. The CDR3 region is CASSPRLAGGVGEETQYF. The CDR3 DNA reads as TGTGCCAGCTCACCTCGACTAGCGGGAGGTGTCGGGGAAGAGACCCAGTACTTC. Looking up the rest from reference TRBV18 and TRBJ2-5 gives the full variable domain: NAGVMQNPRHLVRRRGQEARLRCSPMKGHSHVYWYRQLPEEGLKFMVYLQKENIIDESGMPKERFSAEFPKEGPSILRIQQVVRGDSAAYFCASSPRLAGGVGEETQYFGPGTRLLVL.

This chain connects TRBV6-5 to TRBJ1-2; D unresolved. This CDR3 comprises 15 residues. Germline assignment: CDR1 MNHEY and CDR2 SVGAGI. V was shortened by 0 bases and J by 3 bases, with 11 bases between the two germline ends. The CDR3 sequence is CASSYSFGSDYGYTF. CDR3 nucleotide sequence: TGTGCCAGCAGTTACTCGTTTGGATCTGACTATGGCTACACCTTC.

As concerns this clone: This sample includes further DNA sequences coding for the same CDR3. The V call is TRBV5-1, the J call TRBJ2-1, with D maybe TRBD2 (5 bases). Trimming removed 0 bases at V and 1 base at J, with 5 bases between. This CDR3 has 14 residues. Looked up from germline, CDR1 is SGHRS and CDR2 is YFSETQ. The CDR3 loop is CASSLAGSYNEQFF. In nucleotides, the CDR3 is TGCGCCAGCAGCTTGGCGGGGTCCTACAATGAGCAGTTCTTC.

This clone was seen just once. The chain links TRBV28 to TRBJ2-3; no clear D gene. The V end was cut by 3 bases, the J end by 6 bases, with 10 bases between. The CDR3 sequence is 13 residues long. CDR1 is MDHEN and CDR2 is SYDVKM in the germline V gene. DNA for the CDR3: TGTGCCAGCAGTTTTGGTCTTGGGGATACGCAGTATTTT. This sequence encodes CASSFGLGDTQYF.

The CDR3 DNA sequence: TGTGCCAGCACCTCGCCCCTCGGAAACAGCGATCAGCCCCAGCATTTT. The encoded protein is CASTSPLGNSDQPQHF. V is TRBV7-9 and J is TRBJ1-5; D remains unclear. The CDR3 runs to 16 residues. Germline lookup yields CDR1 SEHNR and CDR2 FQNEAQ (reference sequence). The V end lost 7 bases, the J end lost 5 bases, and 21 bases lay between the germline ends. The variable domain in full, completed from reference TRBV7-9 and TRBJ1-5, reads DTGVSQNPRHKITKRGQNVTFRCDPISEHNRLYWYRQTLGQGPEFLTYFQNEAQLEKSRLLSDRFSAERPKGSFSTLEIQRTEQGDSAMYLCASTSPLGNSDQPQHFGDGTRLSIL.

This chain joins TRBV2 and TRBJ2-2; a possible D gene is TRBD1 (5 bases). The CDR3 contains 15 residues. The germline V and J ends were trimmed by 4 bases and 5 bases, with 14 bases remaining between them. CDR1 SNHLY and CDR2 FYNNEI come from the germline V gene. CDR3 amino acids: CASSVDRGKTGELFF. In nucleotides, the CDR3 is TGTGCCAGCAGTGTCGATAGGGGAAAGACCGGGGAGCTGTTTTTT.

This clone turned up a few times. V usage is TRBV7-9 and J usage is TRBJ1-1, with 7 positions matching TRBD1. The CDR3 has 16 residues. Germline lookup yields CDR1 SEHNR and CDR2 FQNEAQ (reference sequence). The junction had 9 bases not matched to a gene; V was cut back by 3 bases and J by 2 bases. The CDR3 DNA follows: TGTGCCAGCAGCTTTGGCCGGGACAGTCCAAACACTGAAGCTTTCTTT. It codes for CASSFGRDSPNTEAFF.

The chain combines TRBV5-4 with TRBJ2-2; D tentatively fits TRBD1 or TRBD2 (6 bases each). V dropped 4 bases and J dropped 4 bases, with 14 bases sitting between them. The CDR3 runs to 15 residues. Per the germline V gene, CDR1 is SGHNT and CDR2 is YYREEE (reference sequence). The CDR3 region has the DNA TGTGCCAGCAGCGCACGGGGGCGGGTCACCGGGGAGCTGTTTTTT. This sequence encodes CASSARGRVTGELFF.

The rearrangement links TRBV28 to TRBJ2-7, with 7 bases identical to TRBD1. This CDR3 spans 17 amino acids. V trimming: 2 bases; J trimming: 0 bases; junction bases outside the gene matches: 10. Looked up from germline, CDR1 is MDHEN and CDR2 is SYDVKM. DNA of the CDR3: TGTGCCAGCAGTTTACAACTCAGGGGGAGTCCCTCCTACGAGCAGTACTTC. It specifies CASSLQLRGSPSYEQYF.

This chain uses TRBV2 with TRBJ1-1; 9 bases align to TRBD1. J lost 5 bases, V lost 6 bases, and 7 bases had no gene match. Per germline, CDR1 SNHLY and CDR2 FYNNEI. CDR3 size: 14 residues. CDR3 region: CASSLQGARTEAFF. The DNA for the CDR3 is TGTGCCAGCAGCCTACAGGGGGCGAGGACTGAAGCTTTCTTT.

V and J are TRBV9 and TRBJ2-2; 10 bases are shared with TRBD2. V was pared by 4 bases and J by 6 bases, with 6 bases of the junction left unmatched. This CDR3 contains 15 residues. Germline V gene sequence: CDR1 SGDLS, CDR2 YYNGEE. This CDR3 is CASSSSGSRPGELFF. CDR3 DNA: TGTGCCAGCAGCTCTAGCGGGAGTCGGCCCGGGGAGCTGTTTTTT. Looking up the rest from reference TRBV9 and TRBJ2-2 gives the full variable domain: DSGVTQTPKHLITATGQRVTLRCSPRSGDLSVYWYQQSLDQGLQFLIQYYNGEERAKGNILERFSAQQFPDLHSELNLSSLELGDSALYFCASSSSGSRPGELFFGEGSRLTVL.

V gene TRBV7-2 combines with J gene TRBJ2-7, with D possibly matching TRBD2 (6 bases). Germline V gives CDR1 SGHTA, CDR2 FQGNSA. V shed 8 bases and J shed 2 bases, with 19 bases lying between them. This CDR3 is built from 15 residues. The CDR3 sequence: CASFSIGSGPYEQYF. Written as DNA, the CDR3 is TGTGCCAGCTTTTCCATCGGGAGCGGTCCCTACGAGCAGTACTTC.